This T cell receptor (beta chain) was profiled in a study of shared clonotypes between healthy human individuals. Study-level background: Donor composition was two women and three men, aged 18 to 49. Study results and caveats: Clonotype sharing among donors likely depends on sequencing depth.

As to this clone: What it binds is not known.

Germline assignment: CDR1 MGHRA and CDR2 YSYEKL. V was clipped by 5 bases and J by 11 bases, with 18 bases between them. The CDR3 spans 14 residues. Some 30,000 T cell genomes, or approximately 190 ng DNA, went into the sorted-subset replicate PCRs. Here immunoSEQ multiplex PCR was the method, and the copy in TCRdb shows in-frame clones only, minus some. The table records 2 million to 2.5 million clones, more than 90% of them present only once. The clonotype was recovered from a man in his late teens or twenties in good health. Sequenced: naive CD4+ T cells sorted from blood. Subset indicated: CD45RA+ positively selected. The rearrangement links TRBV4-1 to TRBJ1-4; a possible D gene is TRBD1 (5 bases). CDR3 in amino acids: CASSLLRAGGKLFF. Written as DNA, the CDR3 is TGCGCCAGCAGCTTACTCCGGGCCGGGGGGAAACTGTTTTTT.